This TCR beta chain was sequenced for a study of blood T cell repertoires in COVID-19. The protocol was immunoSEQ multiplex PCR, while the TCRdb copy is restricted to in-frame clones and leaves out a portion. The sample records roughly 130,000 clones, more than 70% being singletons. The source is a woman aged 30 to 39 who had recovered from COVID-19. Sequenced sample: peripheral blood.

The CDR3 coding sequence is TGCAGCGTTGAAAAACCCCCTCTAGCGGGCTCCTACAATGAGCAGTTCTTC. This translates into CSVEKPPLAGSYNEQFF. The chain has TRBV29-1 and TRBJ2-1; TRBD2 matches at 8 bases. V shed 2 bases, J shed 0 bases, and the junction held 9 bases outside the gene matches. Germline CDR1 and CDR2: SQVTM and ANQGSEA. The CDR3 runs 17 residues.